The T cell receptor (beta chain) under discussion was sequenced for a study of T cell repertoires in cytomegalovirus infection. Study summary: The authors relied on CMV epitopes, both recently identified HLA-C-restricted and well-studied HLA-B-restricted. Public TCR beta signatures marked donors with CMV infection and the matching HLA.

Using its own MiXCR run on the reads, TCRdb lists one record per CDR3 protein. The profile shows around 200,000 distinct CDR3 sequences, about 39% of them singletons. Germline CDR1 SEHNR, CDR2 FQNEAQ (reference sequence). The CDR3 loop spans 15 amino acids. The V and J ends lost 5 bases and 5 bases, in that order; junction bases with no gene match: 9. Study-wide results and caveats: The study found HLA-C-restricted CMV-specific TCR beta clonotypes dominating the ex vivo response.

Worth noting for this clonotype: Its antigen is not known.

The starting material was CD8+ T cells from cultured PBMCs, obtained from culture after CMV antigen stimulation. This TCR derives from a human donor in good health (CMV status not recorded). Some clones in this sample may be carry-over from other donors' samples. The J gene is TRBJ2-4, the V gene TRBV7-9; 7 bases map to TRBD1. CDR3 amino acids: CASSRPGTEENIQYF. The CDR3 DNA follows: TGTGCCAGCAGCCGTCCCGGGACAGAGGAAAACATTCAGTACTTC.